This is a list of T cell receptor beta chains from one sample in a study of shared clonotypes between healthy human individuals. This table comes from immunoSEQ multiplex PCR, and its TCRdb copy is limited to in-frame clones, with some not included. The profile shows 1.6 million or so clones, 98% to 99% of them singletons. The sequencing input was naive CD4+ T cells sorted from blood. The receptors stem from a man under 40 in good health. CDR3s include the opening cysteine and the closing phenylalanine or tryptophan. The order of the fields is CDR3 protein, J gene, V gene.

cdr3_aa: CAWSDRGGDTDTQYF
j_call: TRBJ2-3
v_call: TRBV30

cdr3_aa: CASSVGWGHLTDTQYF
j_call: TRBJ2-3
v_call: TRBV9

cdr3_aa: CASSEAEREKLFF
j_call: TRBJ1-4
v_call: TRBV5-1

cdr3_aa: CAWGQPDSGANVLTF
j_call: TRBJ2-6
v_call: TRBV30

cdr3_aa: CSVGASVKNIQYF
j_call: TRBJ2-4
v_call: TRBV29-1

cdr3_aa: CASSLSARGQTEAFF
j_call: TRBJ1-1
v_call: TRBV5-1

cdr3_aa: CASSQLPGQGATGELFF
j_call: TRBJ2-2
v_call: TRBV14

cdr3_aa: CASRGGTGPYEQYF
j_call: TRBJ2-7
v_call: TRBV28

cdr3_aa: CASSLAGLAKNIQYF
j_call: TRBJ2-4
v_call: TRBV5-1

cdr3_aa: CASSQIMLYNEQFF
j_call: TRBJ2-1
v_call: TRBV4-3

cdr3_aa: CASSIAGSYQETQYF
j_call: TRBJ2-5
v_call: TRBV5-1

cdr3_aa: CASSLASGRNTGELFF
j_call: TRBJ2-2
v_call: TRBV5-1

cdr3_aa: CASSRQGKSYEQYF
j_call: TRBJ2-7
v_call: TRBV5-1

cdr3_aa: CSVTGTLTYEQYF
j_call: TRBJ2-7
v_call: TRBV29-1

cdr3_aa: CASSSSPGIGGYTF
j_call: TRBJ1-2
v_call: TRBV7-6